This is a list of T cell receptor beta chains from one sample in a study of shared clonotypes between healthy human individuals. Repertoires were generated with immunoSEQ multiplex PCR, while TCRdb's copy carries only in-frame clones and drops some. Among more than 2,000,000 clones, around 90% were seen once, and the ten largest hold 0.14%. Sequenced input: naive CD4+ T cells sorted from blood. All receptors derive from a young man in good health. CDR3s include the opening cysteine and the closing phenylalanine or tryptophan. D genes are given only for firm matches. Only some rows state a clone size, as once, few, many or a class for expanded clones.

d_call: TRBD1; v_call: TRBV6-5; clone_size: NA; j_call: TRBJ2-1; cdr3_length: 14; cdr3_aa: CASRRGTGYNEQFF; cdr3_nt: TGTGCCAGCCGGAGGGGGACAGGATATAATGAGCAGTTCTTC
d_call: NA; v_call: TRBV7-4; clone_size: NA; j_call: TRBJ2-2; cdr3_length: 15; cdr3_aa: CASSLASANTGELFF; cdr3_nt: TGTGCCAGCAGCTTGGCCAGCGCGAACACCGGGGAGCTGTTTTTT
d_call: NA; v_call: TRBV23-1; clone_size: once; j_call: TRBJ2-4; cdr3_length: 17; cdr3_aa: CASSQLGGKQAKNIQYF; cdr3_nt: TGCGCCAGCAGTCAATTAGGCGGAAAACAAGCCAAAAACATTCAGTACTTC
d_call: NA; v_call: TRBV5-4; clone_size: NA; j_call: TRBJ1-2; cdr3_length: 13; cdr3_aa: CASSPTGIYGYTF; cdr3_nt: TGTGCCAGCAGCCCGACAGGAATCTATGGCTACACCTTC
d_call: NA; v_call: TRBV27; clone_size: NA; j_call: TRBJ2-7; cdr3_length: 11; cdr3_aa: CASSRGFEQYF; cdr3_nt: TGTGCCAGCAGCCGTGGATTCGAGCAGTACTTC
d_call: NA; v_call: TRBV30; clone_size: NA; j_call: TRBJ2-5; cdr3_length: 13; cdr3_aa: CAWSGVITETQYF; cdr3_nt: TGTGCCTGGAGTGGCGTTATAACGGAGACCCAGTACTTC
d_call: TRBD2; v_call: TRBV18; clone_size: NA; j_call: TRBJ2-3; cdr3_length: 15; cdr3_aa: CASSITSGGTDTQYF; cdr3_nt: TGTGCCAGCTCAATTACTAGCGGGGGAACAGATACGCAGTATTTT
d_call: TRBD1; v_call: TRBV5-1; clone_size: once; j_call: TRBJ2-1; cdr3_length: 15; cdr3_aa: CASSFKGQGHNEQFF; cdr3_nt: TGCGCCAGCAGCTTTAAAGGACAGGGGCACAATGAGCAGTTCTTC
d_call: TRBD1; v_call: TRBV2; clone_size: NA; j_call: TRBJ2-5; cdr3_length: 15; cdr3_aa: CASSEVGTVEPTQYF; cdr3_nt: TGTGCCAGCAGTGAAGTGGGGACAGTTGAGCCAACCCAGTACTTC
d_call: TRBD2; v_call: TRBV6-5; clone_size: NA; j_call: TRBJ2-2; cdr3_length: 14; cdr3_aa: CASSPAGGSGELFF; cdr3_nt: TGTGCCAGCAGCCCCGCGGGAGGTTCCGGGGAGCTGTTTTTT
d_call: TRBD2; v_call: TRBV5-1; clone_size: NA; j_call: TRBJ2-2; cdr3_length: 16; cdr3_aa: CASSWTSGAYTGELFF; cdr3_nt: TGCGCCAGCAGTTGGACTAGCGGGGCCTACACCGGGGAGCTGTTTTTT
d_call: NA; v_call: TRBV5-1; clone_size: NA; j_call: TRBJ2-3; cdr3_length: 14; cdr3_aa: CASSLMYPTDTQYF; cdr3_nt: TGCGCCAGCAGCTTGATGTACCCCACAGATACGCAGTATTTT
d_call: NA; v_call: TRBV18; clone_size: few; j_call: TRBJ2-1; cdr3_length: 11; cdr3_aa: CASSPVDEQFF; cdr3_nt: TGTGCCAGCTCCCCCGTGGATGAGCAGTTCTTC
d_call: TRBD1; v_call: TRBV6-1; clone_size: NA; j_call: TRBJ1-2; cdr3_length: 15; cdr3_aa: CASSGDRVFNYGYTF; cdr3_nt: TGTGCCAGCAGTGGTGACAGGGTCTTTAACTATGGCTACACCTTC
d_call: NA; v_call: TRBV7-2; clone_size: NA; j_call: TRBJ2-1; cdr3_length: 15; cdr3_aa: CASSYREGPYNEQFF; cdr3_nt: TGTGCCAGCAGCTACCGCGAGGGGCCCTACAATGAGCAGTTCTTC
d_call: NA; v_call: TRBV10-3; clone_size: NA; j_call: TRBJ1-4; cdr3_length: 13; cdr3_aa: CASNRPGSEKLFF; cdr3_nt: TGTGCCAGCAACAGACCCGGGAGTGAAAAACTGTTTTTT
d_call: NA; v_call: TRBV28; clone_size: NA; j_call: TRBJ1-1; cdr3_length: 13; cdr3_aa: CASSYRTRIEAFF; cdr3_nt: TGTGCCAGCAGTTACCGGACACGGATCGAAGCTTTCTTT
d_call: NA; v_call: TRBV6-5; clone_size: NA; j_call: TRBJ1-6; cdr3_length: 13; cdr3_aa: CASSYENRSPLHF; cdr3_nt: TGTGCCAGCAGTTACGAGAATAGGTCACCCCTCCACTTT
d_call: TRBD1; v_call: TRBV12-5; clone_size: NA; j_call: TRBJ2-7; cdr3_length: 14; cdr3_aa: CASGPGQGAYEQYF; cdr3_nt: TGTGCTAGTGGTCCGGGACAGGGGGCCTACGAGCAGTACTTC
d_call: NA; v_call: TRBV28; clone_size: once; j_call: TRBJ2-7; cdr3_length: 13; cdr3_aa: CATRGGGSYEQYF; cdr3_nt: TGTGCCACCCGGGGAGGGGGGTCCTACGAGCAGTACTTC
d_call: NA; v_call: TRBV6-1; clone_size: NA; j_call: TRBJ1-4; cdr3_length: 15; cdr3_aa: CASSQSAATNEKLFF; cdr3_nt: TGTGCCAGCAGTCAATCCGCGGCAACTAATGAAAAACTGTTTTTT
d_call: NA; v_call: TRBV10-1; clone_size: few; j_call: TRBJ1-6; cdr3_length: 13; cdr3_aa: CASSESPNSPLHF; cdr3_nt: TGCGCCAGCAGTGAGTCCCCTAATTCACCCCTCCACTTT
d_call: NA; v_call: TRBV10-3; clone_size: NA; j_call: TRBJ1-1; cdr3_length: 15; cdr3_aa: CAISERGGRNTEAFF; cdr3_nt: TGTGCCATCAGTGAGAGGGGGGGGCGGAACACTGAAGCTTTCTTT
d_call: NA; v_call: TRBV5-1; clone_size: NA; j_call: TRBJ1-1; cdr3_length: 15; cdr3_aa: CARATQARWDTEAFF; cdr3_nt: TGCGCCAGGGCGACACAGGCCCGCTGGGACACTGAAGCTTTCTTT
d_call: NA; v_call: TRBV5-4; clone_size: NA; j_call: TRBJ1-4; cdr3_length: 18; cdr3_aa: CASSSGGSYGGVNEKLFF; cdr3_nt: TGTGCCAGCAGCTCTGGAGGGTCGTACGGCGGGGTTAATGAAAAACTGTTTTTT
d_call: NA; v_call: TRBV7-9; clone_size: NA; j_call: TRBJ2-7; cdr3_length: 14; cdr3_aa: CASSPRNTDYEQYF; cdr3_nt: TGTGCCAGCAGCCCCCGGAACACCGATTACGAGCAGTACTTC
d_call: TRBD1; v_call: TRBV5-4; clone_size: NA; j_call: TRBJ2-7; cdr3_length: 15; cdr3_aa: CASSLETGRTYEQYF; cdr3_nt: TGTGCCAGCAGCTTGGAGACAGGGCGAACCTACGAGCAGTACTTC
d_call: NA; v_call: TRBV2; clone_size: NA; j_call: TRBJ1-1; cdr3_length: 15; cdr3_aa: CASSQSRELGTEAFF; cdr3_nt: TGTGCCAGCAGTCAAAGTAGGGAATTGGGCACTGAAGCTTTCTTT
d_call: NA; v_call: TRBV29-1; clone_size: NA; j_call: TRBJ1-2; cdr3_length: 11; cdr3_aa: CSVEERHGYTF; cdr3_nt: TGCAGCGTTGAAGAACGTCATGGCTACACCTTC